A selection of T cell receptor beta chains follows, all from one sample in a study of blood T cell repertoires in COVID-19. Here immunoSEQ multiplex PCR was the method, and the copy in TCRdb shows in-frame clones only, minus some. Seen here are under 95,000 clones, approximately 85% observed once, and the top ten hold around a tenth. The sequenced material came from peripheral blood. These receptors were taken from a man aged 45-65 years with COVID-19, enrolled during active disease. Each CDR3 is given without its conserved first and last residue. Each record gives: V gene, J gene, clone size, CDR3 protein. Some rows mark clone size as missing; the rest say once, few, many or name a class of expanded clone.

V gene: TRBV28
J gene: TRBJ2-5
clone size: NA
CDR3 protein: ASSFMETQY

V gene: TRBV27
J gene: TRBJ2-3
clone size: NA
CDR3 protein: ASSRRQGFSTDTQY

V gene: TRBV2
J gene: TRBJ1-3
clone size: once
CDR3 protein: ASSAYSGGFSSGNTIY

V gene: TRBV7-2
J gene: TRBJ1-5
clone size: NA
CDR3 protein: ASSFESLTNQPQH

V gene: TRBV5-6
J gene: TRBJ2-5
clone size: NA
CDR3 protein: ASSLVGGGETQY

V gene: TRBV5-5
J gene: TRBJ2-1
clone size: NA
CDR3 protein: ASSLDGTSGYNEQF

V gene: TRBV29-1
J gene: TRBJ1-2
clone size: NA
CDR3 protein: SVEETGGGCT

V gene: TRBV28
J gene: TRBJ2-7
clone size: NA
CDR3 protein: ASSWGTSWGEQY

V gene: TRBV14
J gene: TRBJ2-7
clone size: NA
CDR3 protein: ASSPSAYEQY

V gene: TRBV27
J gene: TRBJ1-2
clone size: NA
CDR3 protein: ASSFRGAGYGYT

V gene: TRBV10-1
J gene: TRBJ1-1
clone size: NA
CDR3 protein: ASPEGTANTEAF

V gene: TRBV27
J gene: TRBJ1-2
clone size: medium-sized
CDR3 protein: ASYGDRVYGYT

V gene: TRBV20-1
J gene: TRBJ1-2
clone size: NA
CDR3 protein: SARRSYGYT

V gene: TRBV24-1
J gene: TRBJ2-1
clone size: NA
CDR3 protein: ATSDPDTAQDNEQF

V gene: TRBV11-2
J gene: TRBJ1-1
clone size: NA
CDR3 protein: ASSFSDREAF

V gene: TRBV4-1
J gene: TRBJ1-6
clone size: few
CDR3 protein: ASSQEARQGAYNSPLH

V gene: TRBV21-1
J gene: TRBJ2-1
clone size: many
CDR3 protein: ASSKAGGTASYNEQF

V gene: TRBV7-9
J gene: TRBJ1-1
clone size: NA
CDR3 protein: ASSISGTGSGTEAF

V gene: TRBV9
J gene: TRBJ2-6
clone size: once
CDR3 protein: ASSAFQGLFSSGANVLT

V gene: TRBV19
J gene: TRBJ1-1
clone size: large
CDR3 protein: ASSGTINTEAF